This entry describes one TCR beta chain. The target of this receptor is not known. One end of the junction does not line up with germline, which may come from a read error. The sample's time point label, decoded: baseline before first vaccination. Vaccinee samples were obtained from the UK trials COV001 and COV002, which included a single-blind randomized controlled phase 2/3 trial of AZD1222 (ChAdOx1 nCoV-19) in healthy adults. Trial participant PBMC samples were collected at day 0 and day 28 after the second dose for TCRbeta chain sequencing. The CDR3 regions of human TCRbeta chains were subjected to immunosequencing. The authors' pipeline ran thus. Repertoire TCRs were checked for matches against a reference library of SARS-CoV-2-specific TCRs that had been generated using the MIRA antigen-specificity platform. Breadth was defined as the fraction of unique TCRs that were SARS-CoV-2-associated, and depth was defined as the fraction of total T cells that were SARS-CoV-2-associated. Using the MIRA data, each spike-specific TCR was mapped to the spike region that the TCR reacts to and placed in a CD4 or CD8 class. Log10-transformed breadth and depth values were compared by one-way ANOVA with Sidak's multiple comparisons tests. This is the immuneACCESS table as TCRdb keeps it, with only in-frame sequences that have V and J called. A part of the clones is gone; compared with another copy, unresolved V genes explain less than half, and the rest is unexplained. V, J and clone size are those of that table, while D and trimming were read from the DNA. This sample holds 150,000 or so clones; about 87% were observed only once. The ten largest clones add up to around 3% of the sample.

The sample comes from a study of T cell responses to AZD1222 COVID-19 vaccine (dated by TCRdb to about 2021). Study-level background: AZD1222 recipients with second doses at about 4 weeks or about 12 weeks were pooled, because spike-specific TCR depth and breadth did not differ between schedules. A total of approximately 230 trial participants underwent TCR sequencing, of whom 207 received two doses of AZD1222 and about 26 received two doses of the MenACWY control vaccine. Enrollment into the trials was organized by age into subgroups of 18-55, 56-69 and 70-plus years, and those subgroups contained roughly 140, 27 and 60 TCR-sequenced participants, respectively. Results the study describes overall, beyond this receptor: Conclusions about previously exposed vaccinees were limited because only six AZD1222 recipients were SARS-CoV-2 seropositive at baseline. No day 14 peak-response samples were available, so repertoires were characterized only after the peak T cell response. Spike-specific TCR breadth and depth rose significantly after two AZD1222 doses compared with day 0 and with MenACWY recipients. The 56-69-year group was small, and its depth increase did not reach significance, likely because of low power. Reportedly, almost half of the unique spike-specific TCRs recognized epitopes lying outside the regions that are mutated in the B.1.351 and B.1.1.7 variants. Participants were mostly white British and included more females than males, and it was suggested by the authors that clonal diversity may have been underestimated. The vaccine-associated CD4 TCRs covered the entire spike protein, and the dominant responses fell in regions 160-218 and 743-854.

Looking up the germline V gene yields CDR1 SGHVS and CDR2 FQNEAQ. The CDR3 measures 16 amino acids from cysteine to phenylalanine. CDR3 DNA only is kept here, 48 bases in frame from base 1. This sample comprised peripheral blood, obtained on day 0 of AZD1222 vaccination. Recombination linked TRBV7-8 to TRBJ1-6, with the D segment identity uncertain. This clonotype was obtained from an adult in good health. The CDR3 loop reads CASSLDRSRNNSPLHF. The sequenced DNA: TGTGCCAGCAGCTTAGACAGAAGTCGAAATAACTCACCCCTCCACTTT.